There are a few counts of the clone carrying this T cell receptor (beta chain). This sample is part of a study of early T cells in non-severe SARS-CoV-2 infection. TCRdb re-called the 5' RACE reads through MiXCR, storing one row per CDR3 protein. The profile covers tens of thousands of distinct CDR3 sequences, with about 9.9% appearing a single time and 3.8% taken by the ten largest. CDR1 and CDR2 from the germline V gene are SQVTM and ANQGSEA. CDR3 length equals 11 residues. With 6 bases removed from V and 4 bases from J, the gap between germline ends came to 9 bases. The J gene is TRBJ1-1, the V gene TRBV29-1; maybe TRBD1 (5 bases). The sequencing sample was made of whole blood. This TCR derives from an adult who was a healthcare worker with PCR-confirmed SARS-CoV-2 infection or an uninfected control (not recorded which). The CDR3 is CSVIRGTEAFF. In DNA form, the CDR3 reads TGCAGCGTGATAAGGGGCACTGAAGCTTTCTTT.